The present T cell receptor beta chain was sequenced within a study of cytomegalovirus exposure and HLA in healthy donors. The PCR ran on 60 Vbeta and 13 Jbeta primers. Here immunoSEQ multiplex PCR was the method, and the copy in TCRdb shows in-frame clones only, minus some. The sample has about 85,000 clones; 80% are singletons. About this clone: What it binds is unknown.

V was clipped by 2 bases and J by 6 bases, with 14 bases between them. The CDR3 length is 15 residues. The germline gives CDR1 MNHEY, CDR2 SMNVEV (reference sequence). General study results and limits: Most likely, a cluster of highly shared sequence variants arose as a sequencing artifact. Reportedly, a later analysis found an Asian-associated ancestry cluster had fewer N-insertions than the approximately 640-donor mean.

What was sequenced was PBMCs. The source of this sequence is a woman in her forties or fifties in good health and CMV-seropositive. V gene TRBV27 combines with J gene TRBJ1-5; D is ambiguous. CDR3 DNA sequence: TGTGCCAGCAGTTTAAATCGGGGTGGGAGTCAGCCCCAGCATTTT. Protein sequence: CASSLNRGGSQPQHF.